This T cell receptor beta chain emerged from a study of blood T cell repertoires in COVID-19. Study overall: Collection of acute and convalescent COVID-19 samples took place in the United States, Italy and Spain. PBMCs, B-cell-depleted T cells, or T cells were the source of the cDNA or gDNA that made up the material.

Seattle researchers signed up patients amid active infection and tracked them longitudinally. As handled by the study authors: Reference gene primer amplification gave nucleated cell count estimates. Generated by immunoSEQ multiplex PCR, the TCRdb table keeps only in-frame clones and is missing some. The V and J calls and the clone size are those of that table, but D and trimming were determined from the DNA. The table includes about 530,000 clones, 70% to 90% detected once. Germline trimming cut 7 bases from V and 6 bases from J; bases unmatched to any gene: 9. Germline V gene data show CDR1 as MNHEY and CDR2 as SVGAGI. This CDR3 spans 14 amino acids.

Sequences were obtained from peripheral blood. The source of this sequence is a woman in her 50s with COVID-19, enrolled during active disease. The J gene is TRBJ2-3, the V gene TRBV6-5, with TRBD1 matching over 8 bases. CDR3 amino acids: CASTPGQVGDTQYF. CDR3 nucleotide sequence: TGTGCCAGCACCCCGGGACAGGTTGGGGATACGCAGTATTTT.